This TCR beta chain was observed in a study of T cells in Graves' hyperthyroidism and ophthalmopathy (dated by TCRdb to between 2018 and 2021). Study-wide context: Peripheral blood was collected at initial diagnosis, before any treatment. TCR V-J signatures able to tell the groups apart were searched for in a discovery cohort of around 95 patients, of whom fewer than 45 had Graves' ophthalmopathy and around 56 had stable Graves' hyperthyroidism. Thyroid tissue and blood T-cell repertoires from six or seven Graves' hyperthyroidism patients were also compared in the study. For training and testing, the roughly 93 patients in the discovery cohort were randomly divided in a 7:3 ratio. Following sampling, methimazole starting at 30 mg daily was given to hyperthyroidism patients, and high-dose intravenous methylprednisolone was given to ophthalmopathy patients. According to the paper, TCR Vbeta CDR3 sequencing was carried out on 120 to 150 peripheral blood samples, which came from fewer than 50 ophthalmopathy, 70 to 80 hyperthyroidism and approximately 17 progressor patients. An independent validation cohort of around 19 hyperthyroidism patients and 17 patients who later progressed to ophthalmopathy tested prospective prediction of ophthalmopathy.

Broad study findings and their caveats: Most expanded thyroid clonotypes (frequency above 0.001) were also detected in blood, a finding suggesting that blood repertoires may reflect thyroid immune responses. Sample size was not statistically predetermined, and blinding of investigators to group allocation was not performed. Ophthalmopathy was separated from stable hyperthyroidism by a 13 V-J signature model, with 85% to 90% sensitivity and about 81% specificity obtained in cross-validation and 80%/75% obtained in testing. During validation, the model predicted progression to ophthalmopathy a median of about 6.5 months ahead of onset, with more than 60% sensitivity and under 85% specificity.

The TCR beta CDR3 regions were amplified from RNA transcripts. A first-round RT-PCR of the TCR CDR3 used the HTBI primer set with the Qiagen OneStep RT-PCR kit. Libraries were constructed in a second round of multiplex PCR, after which size selection and purification were performed. Libraries were sequenced paired-end with 100 bp reads on an Illumina HiSeq2000. The original pipeline was this. SOAPnuke was used to process the raw data, removing reads that contained adapters or uncalled bases, had a mean Phred below 15, or lacked an exact match to the constant primer or identifier. COPE v1.2.5 was used to merge high-quality paired reads, and clonotypes were defined as unique nucleotide sequences. Clonotypes were aligned to IMGT TRBV, TRBD and TRBJ reference segments using MiTCR v1.1. Only V-J combinations with frequency above 0.0001, covering 99% to 99.2% of repertoires, were analysed. A TCS score was defined as the ratio of F50 (clonal expansion) to E x V (chaos), with BLOSUM62-based TCRdist applied between CDR3 peptides within each V-J. Welch's t-statistics and random forest reduced 450 to 600 V-J features to fewer than 15, which were used in a naive Bayes classifier (R e1071). The public reads were reprocessed in TCRdb via fastp at Q25 and MiXCR, keeping in-frame beta chains. Each entry is one CDR3 protein sequence, shown with its most common DNA and genes. Clone size and V and J calls follow TCRdb, not the original study. This sample lists a few hundred thousand distinct CDR3 sequences; around 15% were detected once. Together, the top ten hold around 28% of the sample.

Worth noting for this clonotype: Which antigen it targets is not known. There are no base qualities to consult, and no much larger clone falls within one base.

Via the germline V gene, CDR1 is SQVTM and CDR2 ANQGSEA. Relative to germline, V is 4 bases shorter and J is 1 base shorter, with 13 bases between their ends. The CDR3 measures 14 amino acids from cysteine to phenylalanine. Only the CDR3 DNA is retained, 42 bases long and in frame from the first base. Ophthalmopathy patients had moderately to severely active disease, with a Clinical Activity Score of 3 or more, a NOSPECS grade of 4 or more, and a disease duration of less than 3 months. Any patient with an uncontrolled infection, another autoimmune disease, pregnancy or lactation was excluded. Diagnoses were based on clinical symptoms, serum thyroxine and TRAb, thyroid ultrasound and orbital computed tomography. Ficoll-Paque density gradient centrifugation was used to isolate PBMCs from about 10 ml of fresh peripheral blood. Trizol reagent was used to extract total RNA, and RNA quality was then checked on an Agilent 2100 Bioanalyzer.

The receptor's source is a woman in her 30s with Graves' ophthalmopathy. Sequenced material: blood. Rearrangement joined TRBV29-1 to TRBJ1-1; TRBD1 is possibly the D segment (5 matching bases). CDR3 region: CSVGGRTQNTEAFF. The base sequence is TGCAGCGTTGGGGGGAGGACACAGAACACTGAAGCTTTCTTT.